These T cell receptor beta chains were read from a single sample in a study of T cells in Graves' hyperthyroidism and ophthalmopathy. TCRdb fed the multiplex PCR reads into MiXCR, producing one record per CDR3 protein. The table includes around 690,000 distinct CDR3 sequences, around 21% detected once. Sequencing input: blood. All receptors derive from a man aged 25-45 years with Graves' ophthalmopathy. Both conserved end residues are part of each CDR3. D genes are given only for firm matches. Size tells how often a clone was seen (once, few, many) or the class of an expanded clone, and some rows leave it out.

j_call d_call clone_size v_call cdr3_nt cdr3_aa
TRBJ2-5 TRBD1 - TRBV7-9 TGTGCCAGCAGATACGGACAGGGTGGAGAGACCCAGTACTTC CASRYGQGGETQYF
TRBJ1-1 - many TRBV11-1 TGTGCCAGCAGCTTATCGGCACAGGGCAGCACTGAAGCTTTCTTT CASSLSAQGSTEAFF
TRBJ2-7 - few TRBV5-1 TGCGCCAGCAGCTTGACGGATGGGGACGAGCAGTACTTC CASSLTDGDEQYF
TRBJ2-4 - - TRBV6-5 TGTGCCAGCAGTTACGGGAGGAGGGGGCAGGACATTCAGTACTTC CASSYGRRGQDIQYF
TRBJ2-7 TRBD1 - TRBV2 TGTGCCAGTAAGATATCCGAGACAGGGTATGACGAGCAGTACTTC CASKISETGYDEQYF
TRBJ2-1 - many TRBV3-1 TGTGCCAGCAGCCAAGATGGCAGCAATGAGCAGTTCTTC CASSQDGSNEQFF
TRBJ2-7 TRBD2 - TRBV4-3 TGCGCCAGCAGCCAAGATCTAGGTAGGACTAGACCCTACGAGCAGTACTTC CASSQDLGRTRPYEQYF
TRBJ1-1 - - TRBV4-1 TGCGCCAGCAGCCAGAGGAGCTTTCAGCCTATGAACACTGAAGCTTTCTTT CASSQRSFQPMNTEAFF
TRBJ1-4 - many TRBV6-1 TGTGCCAGCAATACACACAGAGTTGAAAAACTGTTTTTT CASNTHRVEKLFF
TRBJ2-1 TRBD2 few TRBV11-2 TGTGCCAGCAGCTTAGTCGGGAGGGTGAATGAGCAGTTCTTC CASSLVGRVNEQFF
TRBJ2-2 TRBD1 once TRBV10-3 TGTGCCATCAATCTGGCAGGGGGCACCGGGGAGCTGTTTTTT CAINLAGGTGELFF
TRBJ2-5 TRBD1 - TRBV7-9 TGTGCCAGCCGGACAGGGAGGGAGACCCAGTACTTC CASRTGRETQYF
TRBJ2-1 TRBD2 - TRBV3-1 TGTGCCAGCAGCCCCCCCCCGGGACTAGCGGGGACCTACAATGAGCAGTTCTTC CASSPPPGLAGTYNEQFF
TRBJ2-1 TRBD1 many TRBV7-3 TGTGCCAGCAGCTTAACGGGGACAGGAATTAAGGGTTACAATGAGCAGTTCTTC CASSLTGTGIKGYNEQFF
TRBJ2-7 TRBD2 few TRBV7-2 TGTGCCAGCAGCTTAGCCGGGACTAGACTCTCCTACGAGCAGTACTTC CASSLAGTRLSYEQYF
TRBJ2-5 - few TRBV20-1 TGCAGTGCTAGAGATGGGGGAGGGGGGTTTCAAGAGACCCAGTACTTC CSARDGGGGFQETQYF
TRBJ1-6 TRBD1 - TRBV7-2 TGTGCCAGTAGACCCGAAGGGACAGCTTATAATTCACCCCTCCACTTT CASRPEGTAYNSPLHF
TRBJ2-1 TRBD2 - TRBV5-1 TGCGCCAGCAGCTTGGGACTAGCGGGAGTCAATAAGCAGTTCTTC CASSLGLAGVNKQFF
TRBJ2-7 - few TRBV4-1 TGCGCCAGCAGCCAAGAATCGGATTACGAGCAGTACTTC CASSQESDYEQYF
TRBJ2-7 TRBD2 - TRBV9 TGTGCCAGCAGCGTAAATAGCGGGGGCACCTACGAGCAGTACTTC CASSVNSGGTYEQYF
TRBJ1-1 TRBD1 few TRBV14 TGTGCCAGCAGGACAGGGGTCAGAACTGAAGCTTTCTTT CASRTGVRTEAFF
TRBJ2-5 - few TRBV14 TGTGCCAGCAGCCTCCTCCACGGGGGTCCGGAGACCCAGTACTTC CASSLLHGGPETQYF
TRBJ1-1 TRBD1 few TRBV30 TGTGCCTGGAGTGGACAGGGGGGAGTGGGCACTGAAGCTTTCTTT CAWSGQGGVGTEAFF
TRBJ2-1 TRBD2 - TRBV12-3/TRBV12-4 TGTGCCAGCAGTCCTGAGTGGGGGGGTTACAATGAGCAGTTCTTC CASSPEWGGYNEQFF
TRBJ2-1 - few TRBV3-1 TGTGCCAGCAGCCAAGGGGTCGACTTCTCCTACAATGAGCAGTTCTTC CASSQGVDFSYNEQFF
TRBJ2-1 - many TRBV3-1 TGTGCCAGCAGCACTCGAGGGGGGGCGCATGAGCAGTTCTTC CASSTRGGAHEQFF
TRBJ1-3 - few TRBV19 TGTGCCAGTGCGGTGGGCTCTGGAAACACCATATATTTT CASAVGSGNTIYF
TRBJ2-1 - few TRBV15 TGTGCCACCAGCAAACTAGCTCAGGCCCATGAGCAGTTCTTC CATSKLAQAHEQFF
TRBJ2-3 - - TRBV6-1 TGTGCCAGCAGTGAAGCGCACCAGGCCAGCACAGATACGCAGTATTTT CASSEAHQASTDTQYF
TRBJ2-5 TRBD2 - TRBV2 TGTGCCAGCAGGGCTACTAGCGGGAGGAGAGAAGAGACCCAGTACTTC CASRATSGRREETQYF
TRBJ2-5 - few TRBV3-1 TGTGCCAGCAGCCAAGGGAGGGCGCGGGAGACCCAGTACTTC CASSQGRARETQYF
TRBJ2-1 - - TRBV6-2/TRBV6-3 TGTGCCAGCAGTTACTTAGGGGTAAATGAGCAGTTCTTC CASSYLGVNEQFF
TRBJ2-4 - many TRBV28 TGTGCCACAGGGCTGGCCAAAAACATTCAGTACTTC CATGLAKNIQYF
TRBJ2-7 - - TRBV27 TGTGCCAGCAGTTTCCCTTGGGGCACCCTAGACGGCTACGAGCAGTACTTC CASSFPWGTLDGYEQYF
TRBJ2-2 TRBD2 - TRBV29-1 TGCAGCGTTAAAAGAGCGGGAGGGAACACCGGGGAGCTGTTTTTT CSVKRAGGNTGELFF
TRBJ2-5 - few TRBV27 TGTGCCAGCAGTCCATTGGACAGCCAAGAGACCCAGTACTTC CASSPLDSQETQYF
TRBJ2-1 - few TRBV20-1 TGCAGTGCTCCCGGACCAGAGCAGTTCTTC CSAPGPEQFF
TRBJ1-5 TRBD1 few TRBV28 TGTGCCAGCAGTTTACCCCGGGACAGGGACTATAGCAATCAGCCCCAGCATTTT CASSLPRDRDYSNQPQHF
TRBJ2-7 TRBD1 - TRBV7-2 TGTGCCAGCAGCTTCGCAGGGGGCGAGTACGAGCAGTACTTC CASSFAGGEYEQYF
TRBJ1-1 - - TRBV5-4 TGTGCCAGCAGCCCACGGAGGACCGTGAACACTGAAGCTTTCTTT CASSPRRTVNTEAFF
TRBJ1-1 - once TRBV2 TGTGCCAGCAGTGAAAATCTGAACACTGAAGCTTTCTTT CASSENLNTEAFF
TRBJ1-2 - many TRBV6-5 TGTGCCAGCAGTTACTCGAGCTACAGCAACTATGGCTACACCTTC CASSYSSYSNYGYTF
TRBJ1-1 - many TRBV7-9 TGTGCCAGCAGCTCCCCCCAGGGCCTATTGAACACTGAAGCTTTCTTT CASSSPQGLLNTEAFF
TRBJ2-7 - - TRBV6-5 TGTGCCAGCAGTTACGTGATACTAAGGAACGAGCAGTACTTC CASSYVILRNEQYF
TRBJ1-1 - many TRBV7-2 TGTGCCAGCAGCTTAAACAGGGTGAACACTGAAGCTTTCTTT CASSLNRVNTEAFF
TRBJ1-1 - - TRBV6-1 TGTGCCAGCTGCCCGCGGGGTATGAACACTGAAGCTTTCTTT CASCPRGMNTEAFF
TRBJ1-1 - many TRBV6-6 TGTGCCAGCAGTTACCTAGGGAGGGGGAACACTGAAGCTTTCTTT CASSYLGRGNTEAFF
TRBJ2-6 - - TRBV7-9 TGTGCCAGCAGCTTAGGTAGTGGGAGGATCTCTGGGGCCAACGTCCTGACTTTC CASSLGSGRISGANVLTF
TRBJ2-1 - - TRBV28 TGTGCCAGTTTTTCTAGATTACACAATGAGCAGTTCTTC CASFSRLHNEQFF
TRBJ2-1 TRBD2 many TRBV12-3/TRBV12-4 TGTGCCAGCAGTTTGGTCCCTAGCGGGATGGGGCGTCGTGAGCAGTTCTTC CASSLVPSGMGRREQFF
TRBJ2-7 TRBD2 many TRBV10-1 TGCGCCAGCAGTGCCTCGGGGGGGATGAGCTCCTACGAGCAGTACTTC CASSASGGMSSYEQYF
TRBJ1-3 - many TRBV11-2 TGTGCCAGCAGCCGCTATCGGGGGGCGCCGGGAAACACCATATATTTT CASSRYRGAPGNTIYF
TRBJ2-1 - - TRBV29-1 TGCAGCGTTGAACCGACTTCCAATGAGCAGTTCTTC CSVEPTSNEQFF
TRBJ2-5 - many TRBV7-2 TGTGCCAGCAGCTCGGGTCCCGGGAGCCACCCCCAAGAGACCCAGTACTTC CASSSGPGSHPQETQYF
TRBJ1-4 - many TRBV30 TGTGCCTGGAGTGTACTCCTAGGTCGCGAAAAACTGTTTTTT CAWSVLLGREKLFF
TRBJ2-7 TRBD1 few TRBV18 TGTGCCAGCTCATCGGACAGGGGGCCCCACGAGCAGTACTTC CASSSDRGPHEQYF
TRBJ2-1 TRBD2 many TRBV7-2 TGTGCCAGCAGCTTCGGAACCGGGACTAGCGGATACAATGAGCAGTTCTTC CASSFGTGTSGYNEQFF
TRBJ2-5 TRBD1 - TRBV19 TGTGCCAGTAGTCTAAGGACAGGGAGAGAGACCCAGTACTTC CASSLRTGRETQYF
TRBJ2-3 - - TRBV27 TGTGCCAGCAGTTTATCGGGCGGACCCTTAGATACGCAGTATTTT CASSLSGGPLDTQYF
TRBJ2-2 - many TRBV11-2 TGTGCCAGCAGCTTAGGGAGGAGCGGTTATAACACCGGGGAGCTGTTTTTT CASSLGRSGYNTGELFF